This T cell receptor (beta chain) was observed in a study of spatial heterogeneity in lung cancer. As for time point: sample taken at primary tumor resection. Germline loops: CDR1 GTSNPN, CDR2 SVGIG (reference sequence). Trimming removed 4 bases at V and 11 bases at J, with 17 bases between. This CDR3 has 12 residues. This clonotype appeared many times. TCRdb fed the 5' RACE reads into MiXCR, producing one record per CDR3 protein. The repertoire holds 39,000 or so distinct CDR3 sequences, with around 7.5% as singletons. This chain connects TRBV30 to TRBJ1-1; possibly TRBD1 for D (5 bases). The source material was PBMCs, sampled at surgery. The receptor was derived from a male donor with early-stage non-small cell lung cancer. Here the CDR3 DNA reads TGTGCCTGGACTGGAAACAGGAGGCAGGCTTTCTTT. This translates into CAWTGNRRQAFF.